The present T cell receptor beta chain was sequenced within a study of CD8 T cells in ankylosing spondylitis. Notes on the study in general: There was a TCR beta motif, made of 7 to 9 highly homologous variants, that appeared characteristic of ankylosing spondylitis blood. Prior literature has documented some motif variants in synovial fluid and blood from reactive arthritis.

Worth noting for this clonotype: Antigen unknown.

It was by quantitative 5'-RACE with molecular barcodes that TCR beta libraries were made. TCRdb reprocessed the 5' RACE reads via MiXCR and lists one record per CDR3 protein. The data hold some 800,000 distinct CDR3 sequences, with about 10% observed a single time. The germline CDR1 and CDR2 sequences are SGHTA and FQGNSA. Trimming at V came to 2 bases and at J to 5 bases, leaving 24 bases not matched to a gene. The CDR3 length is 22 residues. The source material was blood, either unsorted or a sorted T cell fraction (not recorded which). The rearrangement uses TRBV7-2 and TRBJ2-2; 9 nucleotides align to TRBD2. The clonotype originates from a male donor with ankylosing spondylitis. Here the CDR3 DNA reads TGTGCCAGCAGCTTACCTGTTCGTAGCGGGGGACAGACAGACATAAGGACCGGGGAGCTGTTTTTT. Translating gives CASSLPVRSGGQTDIRTGELFF.